Listed below are T cell receptor beta chains from one sample, sequenced in a study of T cell responses to AZD1222 COVID-19 vaccine. Measured with immunoSEQ multiplex PCR; TCRdb has only the in-frame clones, and not every one. The sample shows 85,000 to 90,000 clones, around 90% of them seen only once. The specimen was peripheral blood, collected 28 days after the second AZD1222 dose. Every receptor here comes from an adult who received the AZD1222 COVID-19 vaccine. CDR3s include the opening cysteine and the closing phenylalanine or tryptophan. A D gene is named only where the DNA matches it firmly. Clone size is shown for a subset of rows, as once, few, many or a class of expanded clone.

cdr3_length: 16
d_call: TRBD2
clone_size: .
v_call: TRBV27
j_call: TRBJ2-7
cdr3_nt: TGTGCCAGCAGTTGGGGGCGGGGGGGCCTATCCTACGAGCAGTACTTC
cdr3_aa: CASSWGRGGLSYEQYF

cdr3_length: 15
d_call: .
clone_size: .
v_call: TRBV5-6
j_call: TRBJ1-1
cdr3_nt: TGTGCCAGCAGCCTCGGGGGGATAATGAACACTGAAGCTTTCTTT
cdr3_aa: CASSLGGIMNTEAFF

cdr3_length: 17
d_call: .
clone_size: .
v_call: TRBV7-3
j_call: TRBJ2-3
cdr3_nt: TGTGCCAGCAGCTCGGGGACGGGGGATCTCCGCACAGATACGCAGTATTTT
cdr3_aa: CASSSGTGDLRTDTQYF

cdr3_length: 12
d_call: .
clone_size: .
v_call: TRBV12-3/TRBV12-4
j_call: TRBJ1-1
cdr3_nt: TGTGCCAGCAGTCCCGGGACATCAGAAGCTTTCTTT
cdr3_aa: CASSPGTSEAFF

cdr3_length: 14
d_call: TRBD1
clone_size: .
v_call: TRBV25-1
j_call: TRBJ1-5
cdr3_nt: TGTGCCAGCAGAGAGACAGGGGGGAATCAGCCCCAGCATTTT
cdr3_aa: CASRETGGNQPQHF

cdr3_length: 11
d_call: TRBD1
clone_size: .
v_call: TRBV24-1
j_call: TRBJ2-7
cdr3_nt: TGTGCCACAGCAGGGGGCAACGAGCAGTACTTC
cdr3_aa: CATAGGNEQYF

cdr3_length: 14
d_call: .
clone_size: .
v_call: TRBV6-6
j_call: TRBJ1-3
cdr3_nt: TGTGCCAGCAGTTACTCAGTGGCTGGAAACACCATATATTTT
cdr3_aa: CASSYSVAGNTIYF

cdr3_length: 14
d_call: .
clone_size: .
v_call: TRBV6-2/TRBV6-3
j_call: TRBJ2-7
cdr3_nt: TGTGCCAGCAGTTACCTGGGAGCCCTCTACGAGCAGTACTTC
cdr3_aa: CASSYLGALYEQYF

cdr3_length: 16
d_call: TRBD2
clone_size: .
v_call: TRBV28
j_call: TRBJ2-4
cdr3_nt: TGTGCCAGCACCCTAGCGGGGGTCGGGGCCAAAAACATTCAGTACTTC
cdr3_aa: CASTLAGVGAKNIQYF

cdr3_length: 16
d_call: .
clone_size: few
v_call: TRBV2
j_call: TRBJ1-6
cdr3_nt: TGTGCCAGCAGCTTGGAGGGATGGCTAGCTAATTCACCCCTCCACTTT
cdr3_aa: CASSLEGWLANSPLHF

cdr3_length: 15
d_call: .
clone_size: .
v_call: TRBV7-9
j_call: TRBJ2-1
cdr3_nt: TGTGCCAGCAGCGCAGTTCATCGGGGGAGGAATGAGCAGTTCTTC
cdr3_aa: CASSAVHRGRNEQFF

cdr3_length: 15
d_call: .
clone_size: .
v_call: TRBV6-5
j_call: TRBJ1-5
cdr3_nt: TGTGCCAGCAGTCGAGGAGGGGGAAACAATCAGCCCCAGCATTTT
cdr3_aa: CASSRGGGNNQPQHF

cdr3_length: 17
d_call: TRBD2
clone_size: .
v_call: TRBV18
j_call: TRBJ2-5
cdr3_nt: TGTGCCAGCTCACCGTTGGAAGCGGGGCCCTTCCGGGAGACCCAGTACTTC
cdr3_aa: CASSPLEAGPFRETQYF

cdr3_length: 16
d_call: TRBD2
clone_size: .
v_call: TRBV7-3
j_call: TRBJ2-3
cdr3_nt: TGTGCCAGCAGCTCGGGACTAGCGGATAGCACAGATACGCAGTATTTT
cdr3_aa: CASSSGLADSTDTQYF

cdr3_length: 16
d_call: .
clone_size: once
v_call: TRBV4-1
j_call: TRBJ2-5
cdr3_nt: TGCGCCAGCAGCTCCTTTAAGGGGGGGGAGGTGGAGACCCAGTACTTC
cdr3_aa: CASSSFKGGEVETQYF

cdr3_length: 14
d_call: .
clone_size: .
v_call: TRBV9
j_call: TRBJ1-5
cdr3_nt: TGTGCCAGCAGCGACGGGGCTGGCAATCAGCCCCAGCATTTT
cdr3_aa: CASSDGAGNQPQHF

cdr3_length: 19
d_call: TRBD1
clone_size: .
v_call: TRBV28
j_call: TRBJ1-4
cdr3_nt: TGTGCCAGCAGTTTACCCTTTGACAGGGGTTATCTCGCTAATGAAAAACTGTTTTTT
cdr3_aa: CASSLPFDRGYLANEKLFF

cdr3_length: 15
d_call: .
clone_size: .
v_call: TRBV7-2
j_call: TRBJ1-1
cdr3_nt: TGTGCCAGCAGCTTAGAGGGCCAGGGCCCCACTGAAGCTTTCTTT
cdr3_aa: CASSLEGQGPTEAFF

cdr3_length: 13
d_call: .
clone_size: .
v_call: TRBV7-2
j_call: TRBJ1-6
cdr3_nt: TGTGCCAGCAGCTCCCAGGTCGAATCACCCCTCCACTTT
cdr3_aa: CASSSQVESPLHF

cdr3_length: 15
d_call: .
clone_size: .
v_call: TRBV6-5
j_call: TRBJ1-4
cdr3_nt: TGTGCCAGCAGTTACTCTTGGGGGTATGATGAAAAACTGTTTTTT
cdr3_aa: CASSYSWGYDEKLFF

cdr3_length: 11
d_call: .
clone_size: once
v_call: TRBV12-3/TRBV12-4
j_call: TRBJ2-7
cdr3_nt: TGTGCCAGCAGTTTAGTCGACGAGCAGTACTTC
cdr3_aa: CASSLVDEQYF

cdr3_length: 15
d_call: .
clone_size: .
v_call: TRBV24-1
j_call: TRBJ2-2
cdr3_nt: TGTGCCACCAGTGACCGGACCGCGAACACCGGGGAGCTGTTTTTT
cdr3_aa: CATSDRTANTGELFF

cdr3_length: 15
d_call: TRBD1
clone_size: .
v_call: TRBV6-2/TRBV6-3
j_call: TRBJ2-7
cdr3_nt: TGTGCCAGCAGTTACACCGGGACAGGCATATACGAGCAGTACTTC
cdr3_aa: CASSYTGTGIYEQYF

cdr3_length: 13
d_call: TRBD1
clone_size: .
v_call: TRBV19
j_call: TRBJ1-1
cdr3_nt: TGTGCCGCTCGGACAGGGAGGTATACTGAAGCTTTCTTT
cdr3_aa: CAARTGRYTEAFF

cdr3_length: 15
d_call: .
clone_size: .
v_call: TRBV7-6
j_call: TRBJ1-6
cdr3_nt: TGTGCCAGCAGCTTAGAATATCAGGGTCGGTCACCCCTCCACTTT
cdr3_aa: CASSLEYQGRSPLHF

cdr3_length: 14
d_call: .
clone_size: .
v_call: TRBV18
j_call: TRBJ1-1
cdr3_nt: TGTGCCAGCTCACCCTTCCGAGCGAACACTGAAGCTTTCTTT
cdr3_aa: CASSPFRANTEAFF

cdr3_length: 13
d_call: .
clone_size: few
v_call: TRBV2
j_call: TRBJ1-5
cdr3_nt: TGTGCCAGCAGTTCTTTCCTCAATCAGCCCCAGCATTTT
cdr3_aa: CASSSFLNQPQHF

cdr3_length: 18
d_call: TRBD1
clone_size: .
v_call: TRBV5-1
j_call: TRBJ2-3
cdr3_nt: TGCGCCAGCAGCTTGGACTACAGGGGACCTCTTAACACAGATACGCAGTATTTT
cdr3_aa: CASSLDYRGPLNTDTQYF

cdr3_length: 13
d_call: .
clone_size: .
v_call: TRBV7-2
j_call: TRBJ1-5
cdr3_nt: TGTGCCAGCAGCTTCTATAGCAATCAGCCCCAGCATTTT
cdr3_aa: CASSFYSNQPQHF

cdr3_length: 15
d_call: .
clone_size: .
v_call: TRBV5-8
j_call: TRBJ2-3
cdr3_nt: TGTGCCAGCAGCCGGGTCCCCTCCTTCACAGATACGCAGTATTTT
cdr3_aa: CASSRVPSFTDTQYF

cdr3_length: 15
d_call: TRBD1
clone_size: .
v_call: TRBV7-9
j_call: TRBJ2-5
cdr3_nt: TGTGCCAGCAGCTTAGGACAGGGGGGGCAAGAGACCCAGTACTTC
cdr3_aa: CASSLGQGGQETQYF

cdr3_length: 16
d_call: .
clone_size: .
v_call: TRBV7-8
j_call: TRBJ2-5
cdr3_nt: TGTGCCAGCAGTATCGGGATAGGCGGGCCCCAAGAGACCCAGTACTTC
cdr3_aa: CASSIGIGGPQETQYF

cdr3_length: 15
d_call: TRBD2
clone_size: .
v_call: TRBV13
j_call: TRBJ2-7
cdr3_nt: TGTGCCAGCAGCCTCAAATTACTAGCGGGGATCGAGCAGTACTTC
cdr3_aa: CASSLKLLAGIEQYF

cdr3_length: 15
d_call: .
clone_size: .
v_call: TRBV9
j_call: TRBJ1-4
cdr3_nt: TGTGCCAGCAGCTCCAGCGGGACAACTAATGAAAAACTGTTTTTT
cdr3_aa: CASSSSGTTNEKLFF

cdr3_length: 14
d_call: .
clone_size: .
v_call: TRBV9
j_call: TRBJ2-3
cdr3_nt: TGTGCCAGCAGCCGATGGGGGGGCACAGATACGCAGTATTTT
cdr3_aa: CASSRWGGTDTQYF

cdr3_length: 14
d_call: TRBD2
clone_size: .
v_call: TRBV15
j_call: TRBJ2-5
cdr3_nt: TGTGCCACCAGCAGAGGGGGGGAGGGAGAGACCCAGTACTTC
cdr3_aa: CATSRGGEGETQYF

cdr3_length: 15
d_call: .
clone_size: once
v_call: TRBV28
j_call: TRBJ1-2
cdr3_nt: TGTGCCAGCAGTTTCACAGAGGGCGGGTCCTATGGCTACACCTTC
cdr3_aa: CASSFTEGGSYGYTF

cdr3_length: 15
d_call: .
clone_size: .
v_call: TRBV7-7
j_call: TRBJ2-1
cdr3_nt: TGTGCTAGCAGCTTAGCGGGGACAGGGCCCAATGAGCAGTTCTTC
cdr3_aa: CASSLAGTGPNEQFF

cdr3_length: 17
d_call: .
clone_size: .
v_call: TRBV7-9
j_call: TRBJ1-2
cdr3_nt: TGTGCCAGCACCGATACGCAGTGGGGCTATTCTAACTATGGCTACACCTTC
cdr3_aa: CASTDTQWGYSNYGYTF

cdr3_length: 14
d_call: TRBD1
clone_size: .
v_call: TRBV11-2
j_call: TRBJ1-4
cdr3_nt: TGTGCCAGCAGCCACCGACAGGGAGGTGAAAAACTGTTTTTT
cdr3_aa: CASSHRQGGEKLFF

cdr3_length: 17
d_call: TRBD1
clone_size: .
v_call: TRBV15
j_call: TRBJ1-3
cdr3_nt: TGTGCCACCAGCAGACATCAGGACAGGTACTCTGGAAACACCATATATTTT
cdr3_aa: CATSRHQDRYSGNTIYF

cdr3_length: 12
d_call: TRBD2
clone_size: once
v_call: TRBV7-9
j_call: TRBJ2-7
cdr3_nt: TGTGCCAGCAGCTTATGGGAGGGCGAGCAGTACTTC
cdr3_aa: CASSLWEGEQYF

cdr3_length: 15
d_call: .
clone_size: .
v_call: TRBV2
j_call: TRBJ1-6
cdr3_nt: TGTGCCAGCAGTGGGGTCGCAGGGGCAGGGTCACCCCTCCACTTT
cdr3_aa: CASSGVAGAGSPLHF

cdr3_length: 15
d_call: .
clone_size: once
v_call: TRBV28
j_call: TRBJ1-3
cdr3_nt: TGTGCCAGCATCATGGACCCCGCGACAGGAAACACCATATATTTT
cdr3_aa: CASIMDPATGNTIYF

cdr3_length: 13
d_call: .
clone_size: .
v_call: TRBV3-1/TRBV3-2
j_call: TRBJ1-5
cdr3_nt: TGTGCCAGCAGCCAAGATCGGAACCAGCCCCAGCATTTT
cdr3_aa: CASSQDRNQPQHF

cdr3_length: 16
d_call: .
clone_size: .
v_call: TRBV5-1
j_call: TRBJ2-7
cdr3_nt: TGCGCCAGCAGCTTGGGTACAAACAAAATCGCCTACGAGCAGTACTTC
cdr3_aa: CASSLGTNKIAYEQYF

cdr3_length: 17
d_call: .
clone_size: .
v_call: TRBV5-1
j_call: TRBJ2-3
cdr3_nt: TGCGCCAGCAGCTTGTACCCCCCGGCCGGCTCGCGCGATACGCAGTATTTT
cdr3_aa: CASSLYPPAGSRDTQYF

cdr3_length: 17
d_call: .
clone_size: once
v_call: TRBV7-9
j_call: TRBJ2-2
cdr3_nt: TGTGCCAGCAGCTTTAAGACTGGCCCCAGGAACACCGGGGAGCTGTTTTTT
cdr3_aa: CASSFKTGPRNTGELFF

cdr3_length: 15
d_call: TRBD2
clone_size: .
v_call: TRBV9
j_call: TRBJ2-7
cdr3_nt: TGTGCCAGCAGCGTAGGAGCGGGGGGACCCTACGAGCAGTACTTC
cdr3_aa: CASSVGAGGPYEQYF

cdr3_length: 11
d_call: .
clone_size: .
v_call: TRBV19
j_call: TRBJ2-7
cdr3_nt: TGTGCCAGTTGGTCCGGGTACGAGCAGTACTTC
cdr3_aa: CASWSGYEQYF

cdr3_length: 13
d_call: .
clone_size: few
v_call: TRBV6-1
j_call: TRBJ1-1
cdr3_nt: TGTGCCAGCAGTGATCTAGGCGACACTGAAGCTTTCTTT
cdr3_aa: CASSDLGDTEAFF

cdr3_length: 12
d_call: .
clone_size: .
v_call: TRBV2
j_call: TRBJ1-6
cdr3_nt: TGTGCCAGCAGTGGGGACTATTCACCCCTCCACTTT
cdr3_aa: CASSGDYSPLHF

cdr3_length: 15
d_call: TRBD2
clone_size: few
v_call: TRBV6-5
j_call: TRBJ2-3
cdr3_nt: TGTGCCAGCAGTTCTACTAGCGGGGGATCAGATACGCAGTATTTT
cdr3_aa: CASSSTSGGSDTQYF

cdr3_length: 15
d_call: .
clone_size: .
v_call: TRBV28
j_call: TRBJ2-3
cdr3_nt: TGTGCCAGCAGTTTTGGAGGGGGCGTAACAGATACGCAGTATTTT
cdr3_aa: CASSFGGGVTDTQYF

cdr3_length: 15
d_call: .
clone_size: .
v_call: TRBV6-5
j_call: TRBJ1-2
cdr3_nt: TGTGCCAGCAGTCCGCAGCGGCTAGGGGCGTCTGGCTACACCTTC
cdr3_aa: CASSPQRLGASGYTF

cdr3_length: 14
d_call: TRBD1
clone_size: .
v_call: TRBV30
j_call: TRBJ1-4
cdr3_nt: TGTGCCTGGAAGGCCGGCAGGGGGATTGAAAAACTGTTTTTT
cdr3_aa: CAWKAGRGIEKLFF